The 10 T cell receptor beta chains below were found in one sample sequenced in a study of T-cell memory formation after mild COVID-19. TCRdb passed the 5' RACE reads through MiXCR, listing each CDR3 protein once. The table lists around 300,000 distinct CDR3 sequences, roughly 15% of them singletons, with approximately 22% in the top ten. The material sequenced was PBMCs or a T cell subset sorted from them (not recorded which). The receptors stem from a man aged 18 to 29 who had mild COVID-19 (a few samples of this study predate the infection). Cell type and time point are not known.

This clonotype was seen more than once but under ten times. The chain is built from TRBV5-4 and TRBJ2-2; D tentatively reads TRBD1 or TRBD2 (5 bases each). This CDR3 is 16 amino acids long. The ends were cut back, 1 base at V and 7 bases at J, with 17 bases in the middle. Germline V gene data show CDR1 as SGHNT and CDR2 as YYREEE (reference sequence). DNA for the CDR3: TGTGCCAGCAGCTTGTCCTTCACAGGAGGCGTCGGGGAGCTGTTTTTT. This sequence encodes CASSLSFTGGVGELFF.

This chain joins TRBV12-3 or TRBV12-4 and TRBJ1-2; D call uncertain. Trimming removed 4 bases from V and 7 bases from J, with 13 bases in between. The CDR3 is 13 amino acids. This CDR3 reads CASSWTRPGGYTF. In DNA form, the CDR3 reads TGTGCCAGCAGTTGGACCCGACCCGGTGGCTACACCTTC.

This clonotype has just a few counts. This chain joins TRBV5-6 and TRBJ1-2; D is ambiguous. Trimming took off 0 bases at V and 4 bases at J, with 16 bases between the two ends. This CDR3 contains 16 residues. Germline V gene lookup returns CDR1 SGHDT and CDR2 YYEEEE. Here the CDR3 DNA reads TGTGCCAGCAGCTTGGACATTGGGAGTTTTGGCTATGGCTACACCTTC. Translated, it gives CASSLDIGSFGYGYTF.

The chain has TRBV10-3 and TRBJ2-3; either TRBD1 or TRBD2 may fit D (5 bases each). Trimming shortened V by 6 bases and J by 4 bases, and 17 bases separated the two germline ends. The CDR3 covers 15 residues. CDR1 and CDR2 (germline): ENHRY, SYGVKD. CDR3 coding DNA: TGTGCCATCAGCGCTGAGGGGTGGCGGGCAGATACGCAGTATTTT. As protein: CAISAEGWRADTQYF.

This clonotype was recorded a few times. The V and J genes are TRBV5-1 and TRBJ2-1; 10 bases are a match to TRBD2. Trimming took 4 bases from V and 5 from J; bases not matched to a gene: 3. The CDR3 runs 14 residues. In germline, CDR1 is SGHRS, CDR2 YFSETQ. CDR3 protein: CASSAGLANNEQFF. The CDR3 bases are TGCGCCAGCAGCGCGGGACTAGCGAACAATGAGCAGTTCTTC.

This clonotype turned up a few times. The V and J genes are TRBV27 and TRBJ2-7, with TRBD1 as a possible D gene (5 bases). Germline CDR1 is MNHEY and CDR2 is SMNVEV (reference sequence). CDR3 length equals 14 residues. V dropped 3 bases and J dropped 2 bases, with 11 bases sitting between them. This CDR3 is CASSFGADTYEQYF. CDR3 sequence (DNA): TGTGCCAGCAGTTTTGGGGCAGACACCTACGAGCAGTACTTC.

The chain links TRBV11-2 to TRBJ1-1; weak D call: TRBD1 (5 bases). This CDR3 contains 16 residues. Germline values: CDR1 SGHAT, CDR2 FQNNGV. V lost 2 bases and J lost 1, with 14 bases in between. The chain's CDR3 is CASSLSWGRRNTEAFF. In nucleotides, the CDR3 is TGTGCCAGCAGCTTATCTTGGGGCAGGAGGAACACTGAAGCTTTCTTT.

The chain couples TRBV6-2 or TRBV6-3 to TRBJ2-3; possibly TRBD1 or TRBD2 for D (5 bases each). The CDR3 has 15 amino acids. The germline V gene has CDR1 MNHEY and CDR2 SVGEGT. The V end was cut by 5 bases, the J end by 1 base, with 13 bases between. The DNA of the CDR3 is TGTGCCAGCAGTGTGAGGGGCCGCGGCACAGATACGCAGTATTTT. It translates to CASSVRGRGTDTQYF.

The chain carries TRBV5-1 and TRBJ2-3; D is perhaps TRBD2 (6 bases). Trimming stripped 0 bases from V and 3 bases from J, with 11 bases between. Germline assignment: CDR1 SGHRS and CDR2 YFSETQ. The CDR3 extends over 15 amino acids. The CDR3 nucleotides read TGCGCCAGCAGCTTGGTTGAACGGGGGACAGATACGCAGTATTTT. It translates to CASSLVERGTDTQYF. The full variable domain, rest sourced from reference TRBV5-1 and TRBJ2-3, is KAGVTQTPRYLIKTRGQQVTLSCSPISGHRSVSWYQQTPGQGLQFLFEYFSETQRNKGNFPGRFSGRQFSNSRSEMNVSTLELGDSALYLCASSLVERGTDTQYFGPGTRLTVL.

CDR3 loop: CASSLTVGPGNTEAFF. CDR3 nucleotide sequence: TGTGCCAGCAGCTTAACAGTTGGTCCGGGGAACACTGAAGCTTTCTTT. The chain carries TRBV7-3 and TRBJ1-1; D ambiguous. The CDR3 sequence is 16 residues long. Germline V gene sequence: CDR1 SGHTA, CDR2 FQGTGA. V dropped 0 bases and J dropped 1 base, with 12 bases sitting between them.